This TCR beta chain was recorded in a study of blood T cell repertoires in COVID-19. About the study: Donors in the United States, Italy and Spain gave samples during acute or convalescent COVID-19.

Authors' processing steps: Nucleated cell counts were estimated from reference gene primer amplification. Here immunoSEQ multiplex PCR was the method, and the copy in TCRdb shows in-frame clones only, minus some. That table furnishes V, J and clone size, whereas the DNA furnished D and trimming. The sample records 95,000 to 110,000 clones, approximately 90% being singletons. Germline loops: CDR1 SSHAT, CDR2 FNYEAQ (reference sequence). The V end was cut by 3 bases, the J end by 0 bases, with 11 bases between. The CDR3 has 15 amino acids. Input material: peripheral blood. The chain is built from TRBV7-7 and TRBJ2-5; weak D call: TRBD2 (5 bases). The TCR comes from a middle-aged man in a cohort sampled during active COVID-19. This CDR3 is CASSFTRAHQETQYF. DNA for the CDR3: TGTGCCAGCAGCTTCACTAGGGCCCACCAAGAGACCCAGTACTTC. The full variable domain, rest sourced from reference TRBV7-7 and TRBJ2-5, is GAGVSQSPRYKVTKRGQDVTLRCDPISSHATLYWYQQALGQGPEFLTYFNYEAQPDKSGLPSDRFSAERPEGSISTLTIQRTEQRDSAMYRCASSFTRAHQETQYFGPGTRLLVL.